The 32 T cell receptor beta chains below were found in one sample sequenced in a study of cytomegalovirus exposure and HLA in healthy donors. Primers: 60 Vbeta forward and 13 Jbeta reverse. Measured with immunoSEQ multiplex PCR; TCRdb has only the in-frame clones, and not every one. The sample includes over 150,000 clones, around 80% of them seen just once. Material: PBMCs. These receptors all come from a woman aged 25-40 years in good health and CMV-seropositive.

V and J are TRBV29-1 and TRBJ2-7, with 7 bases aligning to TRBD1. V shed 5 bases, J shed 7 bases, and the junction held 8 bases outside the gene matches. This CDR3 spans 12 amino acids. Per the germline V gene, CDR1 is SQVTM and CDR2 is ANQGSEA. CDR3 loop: CSVRQGVGEQYF. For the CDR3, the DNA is TGCAGCGTTAGACAGGGAGTGGGGGAGCAGTACTTC.

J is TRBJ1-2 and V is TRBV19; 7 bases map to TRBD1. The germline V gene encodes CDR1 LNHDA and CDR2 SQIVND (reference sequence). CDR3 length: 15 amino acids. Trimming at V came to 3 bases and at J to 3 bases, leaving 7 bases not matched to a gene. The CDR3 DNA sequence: TGTGCCAGTAGTATGGACAGGATATATGACTATGGCTACACCTTC. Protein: CASSMDRIYDYGYTF.

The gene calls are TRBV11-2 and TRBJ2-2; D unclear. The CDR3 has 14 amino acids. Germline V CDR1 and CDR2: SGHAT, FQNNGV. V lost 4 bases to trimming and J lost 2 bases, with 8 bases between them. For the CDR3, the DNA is TGTGCCAGCAGCTGGGCCATAAACACCGGGGAGCTGTTTTTT. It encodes CASSWAINTGELFF. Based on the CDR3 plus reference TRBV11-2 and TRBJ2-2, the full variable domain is EAGVAQSPRYKIIEKRQSVAFWCNPISGHATLYWYQQILGQGPKLLIQFQNNGVVDDSQLPKDRFSAERLKGVDSTLKIQPAKLEDSAVYLCASSWAINTGELFFGEGSRLTVL.

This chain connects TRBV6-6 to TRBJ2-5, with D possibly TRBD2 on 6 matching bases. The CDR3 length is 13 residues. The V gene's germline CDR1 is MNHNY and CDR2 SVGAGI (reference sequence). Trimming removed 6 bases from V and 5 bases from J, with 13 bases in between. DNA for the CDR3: TGTGCCAGCAGCCCGGGGGTCAGGGAGACCCAGTACTTC. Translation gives CASSPGVRETQYF.

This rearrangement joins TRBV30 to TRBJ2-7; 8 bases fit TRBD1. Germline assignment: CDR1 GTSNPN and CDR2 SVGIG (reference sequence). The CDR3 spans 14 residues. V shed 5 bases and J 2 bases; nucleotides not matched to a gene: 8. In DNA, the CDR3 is TGTGCCTGGGCAGGATGGGGACAGGCCTACGAGCAGTACTTC. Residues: CAWAGWGQAYEQYF. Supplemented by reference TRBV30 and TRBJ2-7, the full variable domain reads SQTIHQWPATLVQPVGSPLSLECTVEGTSNPNLYWYRQAAGRGLQLLFYSVGIGQISSEVPQNLSASRPQDRQFILSSKKLLLSDSGFYLCAWAGWGQAYEQYFGPGTRLTVT.

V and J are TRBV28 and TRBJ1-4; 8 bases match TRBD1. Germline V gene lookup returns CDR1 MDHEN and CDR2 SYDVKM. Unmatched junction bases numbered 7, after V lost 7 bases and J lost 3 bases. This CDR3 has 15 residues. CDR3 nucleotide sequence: TGTGCCAGCAATCCCACAGGGGGATCTAATGAAAAACTGTTTTTT. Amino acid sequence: CASNPTGGSNEKLFF. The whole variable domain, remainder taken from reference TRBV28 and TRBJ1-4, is DVKVTQSSRYLVKRTGEKVFLECVQDMDHENMFWYRQDPGLGLRLIYFSYDVKMKEKGDIPEGYSVSREKKERFSLILESASTNQTSMYLCASNPTGGSNEKLFFGSGTQLSVL.

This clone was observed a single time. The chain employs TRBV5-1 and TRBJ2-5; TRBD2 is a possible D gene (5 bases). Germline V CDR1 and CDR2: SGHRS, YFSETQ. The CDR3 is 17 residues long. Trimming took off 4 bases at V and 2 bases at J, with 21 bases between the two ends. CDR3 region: CASSPGVRSSAQETQYF. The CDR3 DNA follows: TGCGCCAGCAGCCCCGGGGTTCGGAGTTCCGCACAAGAGACCCAGTACTTC.

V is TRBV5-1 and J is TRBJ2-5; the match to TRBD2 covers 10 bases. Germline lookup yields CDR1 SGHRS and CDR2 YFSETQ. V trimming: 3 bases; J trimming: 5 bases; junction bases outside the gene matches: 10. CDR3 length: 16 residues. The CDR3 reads CASSSYPSGSRETQYF. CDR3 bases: TGCGCCAGCAGCTCCTACCCTAGCGGGAGTCGGGAGACCCAGTACTTC.

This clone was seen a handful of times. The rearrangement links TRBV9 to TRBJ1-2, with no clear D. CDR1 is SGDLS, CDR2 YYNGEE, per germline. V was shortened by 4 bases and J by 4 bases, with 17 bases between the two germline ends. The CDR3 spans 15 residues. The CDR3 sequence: CASSPHSREGYGYTF. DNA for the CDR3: TGTGCCAGCAGCCCCCACTCACGGGAGGGCTATGGCTACACCTTC.

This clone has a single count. CDR3 nucleotide sequence: TGTGCCATTCCCAGGGTAGGAGCACTCTCTGGGGCCAACGTCCTGACTTTC. Translating gives CAIPRVGALSGANVLTF. The J gene is TRBJ2-6, the V gene TRBV7-8; a weak D match, TRBD1 (5 bases). The CDR3 loop spans 17 amino acids. Germline assignment: CDR1 SGHVS and CDR2 FQNEAQ. V was shortened by 10 bases and J by 0 bases, with 19 bases between the two germline ends.

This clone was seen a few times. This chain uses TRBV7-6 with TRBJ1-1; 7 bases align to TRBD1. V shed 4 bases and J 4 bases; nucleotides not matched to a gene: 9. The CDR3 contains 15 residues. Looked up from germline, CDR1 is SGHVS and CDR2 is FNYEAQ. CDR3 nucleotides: TGTGCCAGCAGCTCCGAGACAGGGTTCGGCACTGAAGCTTTCTTT. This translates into CASSSETGFGTEAFF.

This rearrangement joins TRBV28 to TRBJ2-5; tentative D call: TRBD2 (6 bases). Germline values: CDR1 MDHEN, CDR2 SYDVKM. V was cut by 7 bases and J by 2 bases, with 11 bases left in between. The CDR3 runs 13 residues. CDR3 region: CASTGGNQETQYF. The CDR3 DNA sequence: TGTGCCAGCACAGGAGGGAATCAAGAGACCCAGTACTTC.

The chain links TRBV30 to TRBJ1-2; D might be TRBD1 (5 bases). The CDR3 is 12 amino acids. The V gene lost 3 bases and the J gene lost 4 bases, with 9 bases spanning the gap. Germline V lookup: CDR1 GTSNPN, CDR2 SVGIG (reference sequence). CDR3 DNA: TGTGCCTGGAGCGCAGGGATCTATGGCTACACCTTC. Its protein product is CAWSAGIYGYTF.

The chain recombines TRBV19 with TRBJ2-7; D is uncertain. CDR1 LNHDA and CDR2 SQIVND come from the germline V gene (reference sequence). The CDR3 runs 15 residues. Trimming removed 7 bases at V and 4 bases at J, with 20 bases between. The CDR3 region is CASISLFFDQYEQYF. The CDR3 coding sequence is TGTGCCAGTATCTCCCTTTTTTTTGATCAGTACGAGCAGTACTTC.

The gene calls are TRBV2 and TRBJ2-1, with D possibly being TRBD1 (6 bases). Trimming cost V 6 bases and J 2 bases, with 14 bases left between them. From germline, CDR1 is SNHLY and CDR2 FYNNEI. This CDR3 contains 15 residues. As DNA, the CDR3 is TGTGCCAGCAGCGGACAGCCCACCCCCTACAATGAGCAGTTCTTC. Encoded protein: CASSGQPTPYNEQFF.

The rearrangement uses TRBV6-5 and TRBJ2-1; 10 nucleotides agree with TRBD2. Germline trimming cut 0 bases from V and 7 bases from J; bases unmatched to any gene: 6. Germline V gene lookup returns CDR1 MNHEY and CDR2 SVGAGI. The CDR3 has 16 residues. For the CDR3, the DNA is TGTGCCAGCAGTTACTCTACTACTAGCGGGATGAATGAGCAGTTCTTC. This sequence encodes CASSYSTTSGMNEQFF.

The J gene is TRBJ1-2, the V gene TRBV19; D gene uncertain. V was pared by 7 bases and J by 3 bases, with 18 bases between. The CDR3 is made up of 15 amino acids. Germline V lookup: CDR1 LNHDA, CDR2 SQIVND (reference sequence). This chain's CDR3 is CASNSEAGWDYGYTF. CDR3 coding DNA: TGTGCCAGTAACTCCGAGGCGGGGTGGGACTATGGCTACACCTTC.

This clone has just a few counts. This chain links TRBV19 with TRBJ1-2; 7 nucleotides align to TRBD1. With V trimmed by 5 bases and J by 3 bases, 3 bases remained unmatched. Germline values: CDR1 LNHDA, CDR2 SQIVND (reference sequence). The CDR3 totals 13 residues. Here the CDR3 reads CASSGGTDYGYTF. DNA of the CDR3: TGTGCCAGTAGTGGGGGGACAGACTATGGCTACACCTTC. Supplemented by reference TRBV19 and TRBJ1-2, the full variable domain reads DGGITQSPKYLFRKEGQNVTLSCEQNLNHDAMYWYRQDPGQGLRLIYYSQIVNDFQKGDIAEGYSVSREKKESFPLTVTSAQKNPTAFYLCASSGGTDYGYTFGSGTRLTVV.

Here the CDR3 DNA reads TGTGCCAGCAGCCACCGCCTAGAGTTGGTTAGTGGAGGGGAGCTGTTTTTT. This sequence encodes CASSHRLELVSGGELFF. The J gene is TRBJ2-2, the V gene TRBV4-2; D not certain. Looked up from germline, CDR1 is LGHNA and CDR2 is YNFKEQ. The CDR3 totals 17 residues. Trimming stripped 3 bases from V and 8 bases from J, with 22 bases between.

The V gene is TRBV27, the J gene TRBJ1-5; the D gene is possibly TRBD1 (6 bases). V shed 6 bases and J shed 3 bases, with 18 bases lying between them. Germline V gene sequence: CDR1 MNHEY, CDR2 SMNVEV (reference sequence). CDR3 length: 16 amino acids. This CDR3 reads CASRPYAGAVNQPQHF. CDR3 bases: TGTGCCAGCAGACCGTACGCAGGGGCCGTCAATCAGCCCCAGCATTTT.

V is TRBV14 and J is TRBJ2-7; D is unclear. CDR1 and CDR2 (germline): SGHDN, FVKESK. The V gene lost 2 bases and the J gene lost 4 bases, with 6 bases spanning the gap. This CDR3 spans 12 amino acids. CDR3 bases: TGTGCCAGCAGCCAATCCAGTTACGAGCAGTACTTC. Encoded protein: CASSQSSYEQYF.

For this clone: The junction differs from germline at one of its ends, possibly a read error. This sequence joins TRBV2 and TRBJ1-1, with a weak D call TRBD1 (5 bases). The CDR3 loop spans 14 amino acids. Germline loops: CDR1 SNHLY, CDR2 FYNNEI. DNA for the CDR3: TGTGCCAGCAGGGAAGGGGCCCTGAACACTGAAGCTTTCTTT. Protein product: CASREGALNTEAFF. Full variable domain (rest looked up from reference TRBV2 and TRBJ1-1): EPEVTQTPSHQVTQMGQEVILRCVPISNHLYFYWYRQILGQKVEFLVSFYNNEISEKSEIFDDQFSVERPDGSNFTLKIRSTKLEDSAMYFCASREGALNTEAFFGQGTRLTVV.

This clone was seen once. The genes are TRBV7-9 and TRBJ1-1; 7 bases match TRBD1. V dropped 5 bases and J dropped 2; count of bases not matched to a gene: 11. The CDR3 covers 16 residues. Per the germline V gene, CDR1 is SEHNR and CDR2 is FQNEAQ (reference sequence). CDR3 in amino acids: CASSADREIRNTEAFF. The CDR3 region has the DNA TGTGCCAGCAGCGCAGACAGGGAAATCCGTAACACTGAAGCTTTCTTT.

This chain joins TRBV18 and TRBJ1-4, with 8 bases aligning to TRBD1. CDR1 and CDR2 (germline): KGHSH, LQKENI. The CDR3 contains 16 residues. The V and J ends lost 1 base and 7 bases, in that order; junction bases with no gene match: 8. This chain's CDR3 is CASSPRTGGTGEKLFF. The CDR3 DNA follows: TGTGCCAGCTCACCACGAACAGGGGGGACGGGTGAAAAACTGTTTTTT.

CDR3 nucleotide sequence: TGTGCCACCAGCAGAGATCAGGGGTGGTCAGATACGCAGTATTTT. It encodes CATSRDQGWSDTQYF. V gene TRBV15 combines with J gene TRBJ2-3, with TRBD1 as a possible D gene (6 bases). The CDR3 is 15 amino acids. The ends were cut back, 0 bases at V and 4 bases at J, with 11 bases in the middle. Germline CDR1 and CDR2: LNHNV and YYDKDF (reference sequence).

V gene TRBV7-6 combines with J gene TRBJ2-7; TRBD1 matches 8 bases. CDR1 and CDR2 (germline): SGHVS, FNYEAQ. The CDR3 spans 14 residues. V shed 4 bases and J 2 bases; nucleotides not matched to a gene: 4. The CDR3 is CASSSGQATYEQYF. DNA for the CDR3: TGTGCCAGCAGCTCGGGACAGGCAACCTACGAGCAGTACTTC.

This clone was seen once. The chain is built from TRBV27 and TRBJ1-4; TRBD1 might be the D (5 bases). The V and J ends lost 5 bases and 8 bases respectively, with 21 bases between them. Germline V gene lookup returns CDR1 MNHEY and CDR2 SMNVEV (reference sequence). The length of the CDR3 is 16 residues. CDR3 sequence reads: CASSPRGGDFVEKLFF. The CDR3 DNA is TGTGCCAGCAGTCCGAGGGGAGGGGACTTCGTCGAAAAACTGTTTTTT.

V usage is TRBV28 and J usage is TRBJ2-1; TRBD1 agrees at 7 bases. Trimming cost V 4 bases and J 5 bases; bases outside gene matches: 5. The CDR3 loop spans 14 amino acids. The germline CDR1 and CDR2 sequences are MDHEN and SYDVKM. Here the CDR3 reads CASSWRTGNNEQFF. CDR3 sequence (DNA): TGTGCCAGCAGTTGGAGGACAGGAAACAATGAGCAGTTCTTC.

In nucleotides, the CDR3 is TGTGCCAGTAGTACCTTTGACACCGGGGAGCTGTTTTTT. It is translated as CASSTFDTGELFF. V gene TRBV19 combines with J gene TRBJ2-2; no definite D call. The CDR3 is 13 amino acids. Per the germline V gene, CDR1 is LNHDA and CDR2 is SQIVND (reference sequence). Trimming cost V 4 bases and J 3 bases, with 6 bases left between them.

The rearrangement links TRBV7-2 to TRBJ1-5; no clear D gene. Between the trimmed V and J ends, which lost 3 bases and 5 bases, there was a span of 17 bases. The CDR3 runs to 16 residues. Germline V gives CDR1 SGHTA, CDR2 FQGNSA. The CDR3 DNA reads TGTGCCAGCAGCTTTGGTTTAGGGCACGGGGATCAGCCCCAGCATTTT. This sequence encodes CASSFGLGHGDQPQHF.

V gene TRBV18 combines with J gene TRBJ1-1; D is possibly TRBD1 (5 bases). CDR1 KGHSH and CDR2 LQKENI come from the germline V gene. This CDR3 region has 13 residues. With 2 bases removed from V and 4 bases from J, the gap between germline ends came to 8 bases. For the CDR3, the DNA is TGTGCCAGCTCACCAGGGGGGACCACTGAAGCTTTCTTT. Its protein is CASSPGGTTEAFF.

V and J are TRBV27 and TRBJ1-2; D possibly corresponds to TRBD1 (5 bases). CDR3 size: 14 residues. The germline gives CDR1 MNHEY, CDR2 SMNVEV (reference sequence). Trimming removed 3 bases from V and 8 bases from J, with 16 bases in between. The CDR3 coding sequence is TGTGCCAGCAGTTTCAGGGAACTAGCGGGCGGCTACACCTTC. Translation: CASSFRELAGGYTF.